The TCR beta chain described here comes from a study of blood T cell repertoires in COVID-19. Trimming left V 5 bases short and J 9 bases short, with 13 bases between. This CDR3 has 12 amino acids. The germline V gene encodes CDR1 SGHAT and CDR2 FQNNGV. Clones were sequenced by immunoSEQ multiplex PCR, and TCRdb holds only the in-frame ones, with some missing. Here the sample spans about 240,000 clones, about four fifths being singletons. Specimen: peripheral blood. The sequence derives from a man aged 25 to 45 who had recovered from COVID-19. This chain joins TRBV11-2 and TRBJ1-2; D gene uncertain. The DNA for the CDR3 is TGTGCCAGCAGCCAGGTACCGAGAAGCTACACCTTC. The encoded protein is CASSQVPRSYTF.